The 18 T cell receptor beta chains in this list originate from one sample, sequenced in a study of OX40 agonist ivuxolimab in advanced cancers. TCRdb's copy holds only in-frame clones and misses some; the assay was immunoSEQ multiplex PCR. The table has just over 60,000 clones, more than 85% seen once. The sequencing used CD4+ or CD8+ T cells sorted from blood, collected in a trial of the OX40 agonist ivuxolimab. Receptors originate from an adult with an advanced solid tumor such as melanoma, head and neck, liver or kidney cancer.

This clone came up a few times. Different DNA sequences within this sample yield the same CDR3. This rearrangement joins TRBV4-3 to TRBJ2-1; either TRBD1 or TRBD2 may supply D (5 bases each). Germline V lookup: CDR1 LGHNA, CDR2 YSLEER. V gave up 3 bases and J gave up 0 bases, with 15 bases separating them. CDR3 length: 17 residues. The CDR3 DNA follows: TGCGCCAGCAGCCAGGAACGGGACGGAAGCTCCTACAATGAGCAGTTCTTC. Translated: CASSQERDGSSYNEQFF.

The chain joins TRBV19 to TRBJ2-1; D uncertain. Trimming shortened V by 3 bases and J by 0 bases, and 9 bases separated the two germline ends. Germline CDR1 is LNHDA and CDR2 is SQIVND (reference sequence). The CDR3 consists of 15 residues. The CDR3 DNA follows: TGTGCCAGTAGTATGGGCTGGAGCTCCTACAATGAGCAGTTCTTC. Encoded protein: CASSMGWSSYNEQFF.

The V call is TRBV15, the J call TRBJ2-7; 7 nucleotides align to TRBD2. Trimming removed 7 bases from V and 5 bases from J; junction bases left unmatched: 11. The CDR3 has 14 residues. Germline CDR1 reads LNHNV; CDR2 reads YYDKDF (reference sequence). For the CDR3, the DNA is TGTGCCACCAAACGCCTAGGCGGGAGCGACGAGCAGTACTTC. This gives the protein CATKRLGGSDEQYF.

The chain has TRBV6-6 and TRBJ2-3; D is unresolved. V dropped 10 bases and J dropped 0 bases, with 8 bases sitting between them. The CDR3 is 12 amino acids. The germline V gene has CDR1 MNHNY and CDR2 SVGAGI (reference sequence). The CDR3 loop is CATRISTDTQYF. The CDR3 DNA is TGTGCCACCCGTATCAGCACAGATACGCAGTATTTT.

The CDR3 loop is CASSSIQSYEQYF. In nucleotides, the CDR3 is TGTGCCAGCAGCTCGATACAGAGCTACGAGCAGTACTTC. The J gene is TRBJ2-7, the V gene TRBV7-9, with D unresolved. Germline V gives CDR1 SEHNR, CDR2 FQNEAQ (reference sequence). There are 13 residues in the CDR3. V dropped 4 bases and J dropped 3 bases, with 10 bases sitting between them.

The chain employs TRBV28 and TRBJ2-1, with TRBD1 matching 9 bases. The V gene end was trimmed by 7 bases and the J gene end by 3 bases; junction bases not matched to a gene: 4. The CDR3 is 14 amino acids. Germline CDR1 MDHEN, CDR2 SYDVKM. The CDR3 is CASTETGGYNEQFF. CDR3 nucleotide sequence: TGTGCCAGCACCGAGACAGGGGGCTACAATGAGCAGTTCTTC.

V gene TRBV5-6 combines with J gene TRBJ1-5, with TRBD1 identical over 7 bases. Germline V gene sequence: CDR1 SGHDT, CDR2 YYEEEE. The CDR3 covers 16 residues. With V trimmed by 0 bases and J by 4 bases, 7 bases remained unmatched. CDR3 bases: TGTGCCAGCAGCTTGGGTACAGGGGCTGGGAATCAGCCCCAGCATTTT. This encodes CASSLGTGAGNQPQHF.

V and J are TRBV9 and TRBJ2-3; no firm D call. V was cut by 4 bases and J by 6 bases, with 9 bases left in between. The CDR3 loop spans 12 amino acids. Germline CDR1 and CDR2: SGDLS and YYNGEE. The CDR3 loop is CASSLSTDTQYF. CDR3 in DNA: TGTGCCAGCAGCCTTAGTACCGATACGCAGTATTTT.

The genes are TRBV23-1 and TRBJ2-5; D is ambiguous. TRBV23-1 falls under the ORF class, with uncertain function. Trimming cost V 3 bases and J 9 bases, with 17 bases left between them. CDR3 size: 14 residues. Here the CDR3 reads CASSHLGNSWAQYF. As DNA, the CDR3 is TGCGCCAGCAGTCACCTAGGGAACAGCTGGGCCCAGTACTTC.

The rearrangement uses TRBV6-5 and TRBJ1-5; 8 nucleotides agree with TRBD1. The J segment lost 7 bases and the V segment lost 4 bases, leaving 6 bases of the junction unmatched. Germline assignment: CDR1 MNHEY and CDR2 SVGAGI. The CDR3 runs to 14 residues. The CDR3 sequence: CASSSQGAYQPQHF. The DNA for the CDR3 is TGTGCCAGCAGTTCGCAGGGGGCTTACCAGCCCCAGCATTTT.

J is TRBJ1-5 and V is TRBV6-5; the D is unclear. V shed 2 bases and J shed 3 bases, with 8 bases lying between them. The germline V gene has CDR1 MNHEY and CDR2 SVGAGI. CDR3 length equals 14 residues. The CDR3 region is CASSYAQDNQPQHF. The CDR3 nucleotides read TGTGCCAGCAGTTACGCCCAGGACAATCAGCCCCAGCATTTT.

The chain uses TRBV12-5 and TRBJ2-1; perhaps TRBD1 as D (6 bases). The CDR3 has 13 amino acids. Germline CDR1 and CDR2: LGHNT and FRNRAP. V dropped 6 bases and J dropped 5 bases, with 11 bases sitting between them. In nucleotides, the CDR3 is TGTGCTAGTGGCCGGGACATCAACAATGAGCAGTTCTTC. Encoded protein: CASGRDINNEQFF.

The rearrangement links TRBV13 to TRBJ2-1; TRBD1 matches at 9 bases. This CDR3 region has 16 residues. Germline V gene data show CDR1 as PRHDT and CDR2 as FYEKMQ (reference sequence). Trimming at V came to 5 bases and at J to 6 bases, leaving 11 bases not matched to a gene. CDR3 protein: CASSPQQGATRNEQFF. DNA of the CDR3: TGTGCCAGCAGCCCACAACAGGGGGCGACGCGCAATGAGCAGTTCTTC.

This clone was picked up a small number of times. The chain combines TRBV7-8 with TRBJ2-7; D may be TRBD2 (5 bases). V lost 4 bases to trimming and J lost 3 bases, with 10 bases between them. In germline, CDR1 is SGHVS, CDR2 FQNEAQ. The CDR3 is made up of 13 amino acids. This CDR3 reads CASSSDTSYEQYF. The CDR3 DNA is TGTGCCAGCAGCTCCGACACTAGCTACGAGCAGTACTTC.

This CDR3 reads CASSLVNEQFF. CDR3 DNA: TGTGCCAGCAGCTTAGTCAATGAGCAGTTCTTC. The chain couples TRBV7-2 to TRBJ2-1; D uncertain. Germline loops: CDR1 SGHTA, CDR2 FQGNSA. Deletions cut 1 base from V and 6 bases from J, with 1 base between. The CDR3 totals 11 residues. The full variable domain, in which reference TRBV7-2 and TRBJ2-1 provide the parts outside the CDR3, is GAGVSQSPSNKVTEKGKDVELRCDPISGHTALYWYRQSLGQGLEFLIYFQGNSAPDKSGLPSDRFSAERTGGSVSTLTIQRTQQEDSAVYLCASSLVNEQFFGPGTRLTVL.

CDR3 sequence: CVGLAGDTGELFF. The CDR3, as DNA: TGTGTAGGTCTAGCGGGAGACACCGGGGAGCTGTTTTTT. The V call is TRBV11-2, the J call TRBJ2-2; 10 positions match TRBD2. The germline V gene has CDR1 SGHAT and CDR2 FQNNGV. The CDR3 extends over 13 amino acids.

The chain is built from TRBV7-6 and TRBJ2-2, with 7 positions matching TRBD1. The J segment lost 3 bases and the V segment lost 5 bases, leaving 6 bases of the junction unmatched. The CDR3 has 15 amino acids. Germline-derived CDR1 and CDR2 are SGHVS and FNYEAQ. CDR3 in DNA: TGTGCCAGCAGCAGCCCGACAGGGTACACCGGGGAGCTGTTTTTT. It specifies CASSSPTGYTGELFF.

The chain has TRBV2 and TRBJ2-2, with 7 nucleotides matching TRBD1. The germline gives CDR1 SNHLY, CDR2 FYNNEI. The CDR3 runs to 16 residues. V was pared by 6 bases and J by 2 bases, with 9 bases of the junction left unmatched. The CDR3 sequence is CASSETGQKNTGELFF. The CDR3 coding sequence is TGTGCCAGCAGCGAAACGGGACAGAAAAACACCGGGGAGCTGTTTTTT.